These 10 T cell receptor beta chains originate from one sample sequenced in a study of blood T cell repertoires in COVID-19. This table comes from immunoSEQ multiplex PCR, and its TCRdb copy is limited to in-frame clones, with some not included. The sample yields about 190,000 clones, under 90% seen once. Specimen: peripheral blood. The receptors originated from a human donor in a cohort sampled during active COVID-19.

This clone appeared a single time. This chain joins TRBV5-1 and TRBJ2-2, with TRBD1 matching over 10 bases. J lost 4 bases, V lost 3 bases, and 6 bases had no gene match. The germline CDR1 and CDR2 sequences are SGHRS and YFSETQ. The CDR3 covers 16 residues. The CDR3 DNA reads TGCGCCAGCAGCTCACGAGGGGACAGGGGCACCGGGGAGCTGTTTTTT. Amino acids: CASSSRGDRGTGELFF.

This chain links TRBV7-8 with TRBJ2-1; 8 nucleotides agree with TRBD1. From germline, CDR1 is SGHVS and CDR2 FQNEAQ. The CDR3 loop spans 15 amino acids. The junction had 3 bases not matched to a gene; V was cut back by 5 bases and J by 0 bases. The CDR3 loop is CASSRTGSSYNEQFF. In DNA form, the CDR3 reads TGTGCCAGCAGCCGGACAGGGAGCTCCTACAATGAGCAGTTCTTC.

The chain employs TRBV12-5 and TRBJ2-3; unclear D gene. V dropped 5 bases and J dropped 2 bases, with 5 bases sitting between them. The CDR3 extends over 12 amino acids. Per germline, CDR1 LGHNT and CDR2 FRNRAP. This CDR3 reads CASGDTTDTQYF. CDR3 coding DNA: TGTGCTAGTGGTGACACCACAGATACGCAGTATTTT. Filled out from reference TRBV12-5 and TRBJ2-3, the complete variable domain reads DARVTQTPRHKVTEMGQEVTMRCQPILGHNTVFWYRQTMMQGLELLAYFRNRAPLDDSGMPKDRFSAEMPDATLATLKIQPSEPRDSAVYFCASGDTTDTQYFGPGTRLTVL.

For the CDR3, the DNA is TGTGCCAGTAGTAAACAGATTTTCAATCAGCCCCAGCATTTT. Translated, it gives CASSKQIFNQPQHF. The chain couples TRBV19 to TRBJ1-5; D not certain. The CDR3 spans 14 residues. Trimming removed 4 bases from V and 3 bases from J, with 10 bases in between. The germline V gene has CDR1 LNHDA and CDR2 SQIVND (reference sequence).

The genes are TRBV20-1 and TRBJ2-1; 12 bases are a match to TRBD2. The J segment lost 8 bases and the V segment lost 3 bases, leaving 11 bases of the junction unmatched. CDR1 is DFQATT, CDR2 SNEGSKA, per germline (reference sequence). The CDR3 is 16 residues long. The CDR3 sequence is CSASFLAGGPLHEQFF. The CDR3 DNA reads as TGCAGTGCTAGTTTTCTAGCGGGAGGGCCTCTCCATGAGCAGTTCTTC.

This rearrangement joins TRBV5-6 to TRBJ2-5, with 9 bases lining up with TRBD1. The J segment lost 2 bases and the V segment lost 2 bases, leaving 7 bases of the junction unmatched. CDR3 size: 16 residues. Per the germline V gene, CDR1 is SGHDT and CDR2 is YYEEEE. For the CDR3, the DNA is TGTGCCAGCAGCTTCTCGGACAGGGGAGGTCAAGAGACCCAGTACTTC. It translates to CASSFSDRGGQETQYF.

This clone was found a few times. The chain is built from TRBV28 and TRBJ1-2; 9 positions agree with TRBD1. Trimming cost V 6 bases and J 6 bases; bases outside gene matches: 5. Germline CDR1 reads MDHEN; CDR2 reads SYDVKM. The CDR3 is 13 residues long. DNA of the CDR3: TGTGCCAGCAGAGAACAGGGGGCGAATGGCTACACCTTC. This translates into CASREQGANGYTF.

The J gene is TRBJ2-2, the V gene TRBV27, with TRBD1 identical over 8 bases. This CDR3 spans 15 amino acids. V shed 6 bases and J 3 bases; nucleotides not matched to a gene: 6. Germline CDR1 MNHEY, CDR2 SMNVEV (reference sequence). DNA of the CDR3: TGTGCCAGCAGCAAGGACAGGGTGGACACCGGGGAGCTGTTTTTT. Translated, it gives CASSKDRVDTGELFF.

This rearrangement joins TRBV5-5 to TRBJ2-7, with TRBD1 matching 7 bases. Trimming removed 4 bases from V and 3 bases from J; junction bases left unmatched: 7. The CDR3 loop spans 14 amino acids. The V gene's germline CDR1 is SGHKS and CDR2 YYEKEE (reference sequence). CDR3 sequence reads: CASSLGTEIYEQYF. DNA for the CDR3: TGTGCCAGCAGCCTAGGGACAGAGATCTACGAGCAGTACTTC.

The rearrangement uses TRBV6-2 or TRBV6-3 and TRBJ2-7, with D perhaps TRBD2 (5 bases). The germline CDR1 and CDR2 sequences are MNHEY and SVGEGT. The V end lost 5 bases, the J end lost 0 bases, and 11 bases lay between the germline ends. CDR3 length equals 14 residues. In nucleotides, the CDR3 is TGTGCCAGCAGTAAGGGTGGGAGCTCCTACGAGCAGTACTTC. It encodes CASSKGGSSYEQYF.